What follows are 18 T cell receptor beta chains derived from one specimen sequenced in a study of T cells after yellow fever vaccination. MiXCR was run by TCRdb on the 5' RACE reads, yielding one entry per CDR3 protein. The repertoire holds 150,000 to 200,000 distinct CDR3 sequences, almost 7% seen once, with approximately 2.5% in the top ten. The sample was CD4+ T cells sorted from PBMCs, taken 4 to 5 days after the first yellow fever vaccination. These receptors were collected from a man aged 18 to 35 who received the YFV17D yellow fever vaccine.

A word on this clonotype: The junction departs from the called germline gene at one end, perhaps through a read error. J is TRBJ1-1 and V is TRBV7-3, with D perhaps TRBD1 (6 bases). Germline V gene data show CDR1 as SGHTA and CDR2 as FQGTGA. The CDR3 extends over 18 amino acids. CDR3 DNA sequence: TGTGCCATCAGCTTAAGAGGTGGGGGTCGCAGGGGATCCACTGAAGCTTTCTTT. This gives the protein CAISLRGGGRRGSTEAFF.

CDR3 nucleotide sequence: TGCGCCAGCAGCTCCTACCTTGTGCGGGGGGGCCAAGAGACCCAGTACTTC. Translation: CASSSYLVRGGQETQYF. The chain employs TRBV5-1 and TRBJ2-5, with 9 bases matching TRBD2. V was pared by 3 bases and J by 1 base, with 10 bases of the junction left unmatched. The length of the CDR3 is 17 residues. Per germline, CDR1 SGHRS and CDR2 YFSETQ.

This clonotype was found a few times. This chain links TRBV20-1 with TRBJ2-7; D ambiguous. This CDR3 has 14 residues. The V end lost 6 bases, the J end lost 1 base, and 16 bases lay between the germline ends. CDR1 and CDR2 (germline): DFQATT, SNEGSKA (reference sequence). For the CDR3, the DNA is TGCAGTGCCCCCCGGAAGGGCTATTCCTACGAGCAGTACTTC. Its protein is CSAPRKGYSYEQYF.

This clonotype was detected only a few times. The chain links TRBV5-1 to TRBJ2-5; 7 nucleotides align to TRBD1. Germline V CDR1 and CDR2: SGHRS, YFSETQ. The CDR3 is 14 amino acids. Losses at the gene ends were 5 bases for V and 0 bases for J; bases not matched to a gene: 4. This CDR3 is CASSRDRDQETQYF. The CDR3 bases are TGCGCCAGCAGTCGTGACAGGGACCAAGAGACCCAGTACTTC. Filled out from reference TRBV5-1 and TRBJ2-5, the complete variable domain reads KAGVTQTPRYLIKTRGQQVTLSCSPISGHRSVSWYQQTPGQGLQFLFEYFSETQRNKGNFPGRFSGRQFSNSRSEMNVSTLELGDSALYLCASSRDRDQETQYFGPGTRLLVL.

In this sample, this clonotype turned up a few times. The chain couples TRBV19 to TRBJ2-4; 7 bases map to TRBD1. The CDR3 has 15 residues. Germline lookup yields CDR1 LNHDA and CDR2 SQIVND (reference sequence). The V gene end was trimmed by 5 bases and the J gene end by 6 bases; junction bases not matched to a gene: 10. Here the CDR3 DNA reads TGTGCCAGTAGTCAACCGGGACAGCGGCGAAACATTCAGTACTTC. Protein: CASSQPGQRRNIQYF.

This clonotype was recorded many times. This chain connects TRBV20-1 to TRBJ1-1; D gene ambiguous. This CDR3 spans 12 amino acids. Germline V gene lookup returns CDR1 DFQATT and CDR2 SNEGSKA (reference sequence). The ends were cut back, 3 bases at V and 3 bases at J, with 8 bases in the middle. CDR3 bases: TGCAGTGCTAGTCGAGAGTACACTGAAGCTTTCTTT. This encodes CSASREYTEAFF.

This clonotype turned up a few times. The rearrangement uses TRBV5-8 and TRBJ2-1; TRBD1 agrees at 9 bases. V lost 8 bases, J lost 6 bases, and 6 bases stayed unmatched. Germline V gene sequence: CDR1 SGHTS, CDR2 YDEGEE. The CDR3 contains 13 residues. Written as DNA, the CDR3 is TGTGCCAGGATGGACAGGGGATCCAATGAGCAGTTCTTC. It specifies CARMDRGSNEQFF.

This clonotype has more than one count but fewer than ten. This chain links TRBV10-3 with TRBJ1-2, with a possible D match to TRBD1 (5 bases). Germline values: CDR1 ENHRY, CDR2 SYGVKD. Trimming cost V 0 bases and J 6 bases, with 14 bases left between them. The CDR3 consists of 15 residues. CDR3 sequence: CAISESRAGTDGYTF. DNA of the CDR3: TGTGCCATCAGTGAGTCGAGGGCAGGGACGGATGGCTACACCTTC.

This clonotype appeared many times. The genes are TRBV7-9 and TRBJ2-3; D call uncertain. This CDR3 has 14 residues. The germline V gene encodes CDR1 SEHNR and CDR2 FQNEAQ (reference sequence). With 3 bases removed from V and 2 bases from J, the gap between germline ends came to 9 bases. The CDR3 sequence: CASSFGQYTDTQYF. The CDR3 nucleotides read TGTGCCAGCAGCTTTGGCCAGTACACAGATACGCAGTATTTT. Variable domain in full (rest from reference TRBV7-9 and TRBJ2-3): DTGVSQNPRHKITKRGQNVTFRCDPISEHNRLYWYRQTLGQGPEFLTYFQNEAQLEKSRLLSDRFSAERPKGSFSTLEIQRTEQGDSAMYLCASSFGQYTDTQYFGPGTRLTVL.

Comments on this clonotype: A much bigger clone sits one base away, suggesting this may be a read error. The V gene is TRBV5-6, the J gene TRBJ2-2, with a tentative D call TRBD1 (5 bases). From germline, CDR1 is SGHDT and CDR2 YYEEEE. The V gene lost 3 bases and the J gene lost 7 bases, with 16 bases spanning the gap. The CDR3 loop spans 15 amino acids. DNA of the CDR3: TGTGCCAGCAGCTGGGAAACAGGACGTGGCGGGGAGCTGTTTTTT. This gives the protein CASSWETGRGGELFF.

This clonotype was seen at least ten times. The chain links TRBV6-2 or TRBV6-3 to TRBJ1-1; no firm D call. The germline V gene has CDR1 MNHEY and CDR2 SVGEGT. The CDR3 has 14 residues. Trimming shortened V by 4 bases and J by 9 bases, and 18 bases separated the two germline ends. CDR3 nucleotides: TGTGCCAGCAGTTCCCGGACGGAAATTTGGAAAGCTTTCTTT. This translates into CASSSRTEIWKAFF.

This clonotype showed up many times. The chain has TRBV27 and TRBJ2-7; 7 nucleotides align to TRBD1. The V and J ends lost 9 bases and 0 bases, in that order; junction bases with no gene match: 5. From germline, CDR1 is MNHEY and CDR2 SMNVEV (reference sequence). CDR3 length equals 13 residues. CDR3: CASWTGSSYEQYF. The CDR3 DNA is TGTGCCAGTTGGACAGGTAGCTCCTACGAGCAGTACTTC.

This clonotype appeared a few times. One junction end disagrees with the germline gene, perhaps due to a read error. The V gene is TRBV7-7, the J gene TRBJ2-2; TRBD1 agrees at 8 bases. Germline CDR1 SSHAT, CDR2 FNYEAQ (reference sequence). The CDR3 extends over 14 amino acids. The CDR3 protein is CASSMDRDTGELFF. In DNA, the CDR3 is TGTGCTAGCAGCATGGACAGGGACACCGGGGAGCTGTTTTTT. The whole variable domain, remainder taken from reference TRBV7-7 and TRBJ2-2, is GAGVSQSPRYKVTKRGQDVTLRCDPISSHATLYWYQQALGQGPEFLTYFNYEAQPDKSGLPSDRFSAERPEGSISTLTIQRTEQRDSAMYRCASSMDRDTGELFFGEGSRLTVL.

This clonotype was picked up many times. This chain uses TRBV4-3 with TRBJ2-3; D not certain. The V and J ends lost 3 bases and 1 base respectively, with 11 bases between them. CDR3 length: 15 residues. CDR1 LGHNA and CDR2 YSLEER come from the germline V gene. CDR3: CASSQGSQGTDTQYF. CDR3 DNA sequence: TGCGCCAGCAGCCAGGGGTCCCAAGGCACAGATACGCAGTATTTT.

This clonotype was seen repeatedly, ten times or more. The rearrangement joins TRBV7-9 to TRBJ1-1; D is possibly TRBD1 (5 bases). The length of the CDR3 is 15 residues. Trimming removed 0 bases from V and 5 bases from J, with 13 bases in between. Germline CDR1 is SEHNR and CDR2 is FQNEAQ (reference sequence). CDR3 in amino acids: CASSLADAGRTEAFF. The CDR3 coding sequence is TGTGCCAGCAGCTTAGCCGATGCAGGGCGTACTGAAGCTTTCTTT. Full variable domain (remainder filled in from reference TRBV7-9 and TRBJ1-1): DTGVSQNPRHKITKRGQNVTFRCDPISEHNRLYWYRQTLGQGPEFLTYFQNEAQLEKSRLLSDRFSAERPKGSFSTLEIQRTEQGDSAMYLCASSLADAGRTEAFFGQGTRLTVV.

This clonotype has ten or more counts. The chain links TRBV12-3 or TRBV12-4 to TRBJ1-3; D gene unclear. This CDR3 is 13 amino acids long. V lost 6 bases to trimming and J lost 0 bases, with 6 bases between them. The CDR3 DNA reads TGTGCCAGCAGGACGCTCTCTGGAAACACCATATATTTT. Amino acids: CASRTLSGNTIYF.

This clonotype was seen repeatedly, ten times or more. The gene calls are TRBV7-2 and TRBJ1-2; 8 bases match TRBD1. Germline V gene data show CDR1 as SGHTA and CDR2 as FQGNSA. The CDR3 is 15 amino acids. The ends lost 1 base at V and 4 bases at J; junction bases unmatched: 5. In nucleotides, the CDR3 is TGTGCCAGCAGCTTAGGGACAGGGTGGGGCTATGGCTACACCTTC. It is translated as CASSLGTGWGYGYTF.

At least ten counts were recorded for this clonotype. The chain carries TRBV5-1 and TRBJ2-1, with 8 bases matching TRBD2. The CDR3 runs 15 residues. Germline trimming cut 9 bases from V and 0 bases from J; bases unmatched to any gene: 8. Germline V CDR1 and CDR2: SGHRS, YFSETQ. In DNA form, the CDR3 reads TGCGCCACCCAACACGGGGGGGACTCCTACAATGAGCAGTTCTTC. It is translated as CATQHGGDSYNEQFF.